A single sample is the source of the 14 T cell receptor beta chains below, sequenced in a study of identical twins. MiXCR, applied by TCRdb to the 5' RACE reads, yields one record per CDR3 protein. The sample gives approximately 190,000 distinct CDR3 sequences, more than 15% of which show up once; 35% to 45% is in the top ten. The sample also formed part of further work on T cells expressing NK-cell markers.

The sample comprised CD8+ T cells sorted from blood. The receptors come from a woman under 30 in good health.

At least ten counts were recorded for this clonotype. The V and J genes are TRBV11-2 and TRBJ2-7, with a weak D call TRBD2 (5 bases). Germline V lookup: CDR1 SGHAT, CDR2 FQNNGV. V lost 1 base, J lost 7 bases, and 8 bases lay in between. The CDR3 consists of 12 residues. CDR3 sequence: CASSLAGDEQYF. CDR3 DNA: TGTGCCAGCAGCTTAGCCGGGGATGAGCAGTACTTC. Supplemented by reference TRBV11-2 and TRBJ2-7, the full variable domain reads EAGVAQSPRYKIIEKRQSVAFWCNPISGHATLYWYQQILGQGPKLLIQFQNNGVVDDSQLPKDRFSAERLKGVDSTLKIQPAKLEDSAVYLCASSLAGDEQYFGPGTRLTVT.

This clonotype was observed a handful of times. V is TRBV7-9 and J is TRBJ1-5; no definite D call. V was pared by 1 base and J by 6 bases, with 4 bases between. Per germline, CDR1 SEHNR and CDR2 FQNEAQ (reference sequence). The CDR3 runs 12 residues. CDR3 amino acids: CASSLVGQPQHF. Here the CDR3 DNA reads TGTGCCAGCAGCTTAGTGGGTCAGCCCCAGCATTTT.

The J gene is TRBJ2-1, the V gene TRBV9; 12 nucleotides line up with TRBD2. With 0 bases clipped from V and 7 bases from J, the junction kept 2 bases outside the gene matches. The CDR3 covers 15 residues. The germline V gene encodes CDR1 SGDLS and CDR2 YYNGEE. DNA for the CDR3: TGTGCCAGCAGCGTAGAGCTAGCGGGAGGGAATGAGCAGTTCTTC. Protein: CASSVELAGGNEQFF. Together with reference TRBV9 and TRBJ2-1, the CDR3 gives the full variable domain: DSGVTQTPKHLITATGQRVTLRCSPRSGDLSVYWYQQSLDQGLQFLIQYYNGEERAKGNILERFSAQQFPDLHSELNLSSLELGDSALYFCASSVELAGGNEQFFGPGTRLTVL.

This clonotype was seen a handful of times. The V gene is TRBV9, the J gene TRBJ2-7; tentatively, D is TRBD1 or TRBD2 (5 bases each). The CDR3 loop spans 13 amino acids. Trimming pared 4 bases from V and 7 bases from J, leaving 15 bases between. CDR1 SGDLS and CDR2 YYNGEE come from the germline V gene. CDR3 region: CASSPVSGGEQYF. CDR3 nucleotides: TGTGCCAGCAGCCCCGTAAGTGGGGGAGAGCAGTACTTC.

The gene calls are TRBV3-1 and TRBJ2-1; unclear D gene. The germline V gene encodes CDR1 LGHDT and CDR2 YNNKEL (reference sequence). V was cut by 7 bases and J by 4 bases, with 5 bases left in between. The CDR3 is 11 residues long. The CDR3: CASNGYNEQFF. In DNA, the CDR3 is TGTGCCAGCAACGGGTACAATGAGCAGTTCTTC.

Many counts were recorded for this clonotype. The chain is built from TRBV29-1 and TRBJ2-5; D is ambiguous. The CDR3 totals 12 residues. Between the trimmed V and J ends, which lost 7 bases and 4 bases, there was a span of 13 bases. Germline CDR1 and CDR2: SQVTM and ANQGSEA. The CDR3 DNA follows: TGCAGCGCAATCTCAGGTGGAGAGACCCAGTACTTC. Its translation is CSAISGGETQYF.

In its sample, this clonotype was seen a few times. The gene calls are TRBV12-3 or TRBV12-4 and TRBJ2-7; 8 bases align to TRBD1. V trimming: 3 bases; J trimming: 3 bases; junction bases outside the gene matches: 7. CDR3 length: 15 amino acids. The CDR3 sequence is CASSFGQGNNYEQYF. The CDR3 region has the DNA TGTGCCAGCAGTTTCGGACAGGGCAATAACTACGAGCAGTACTTC.

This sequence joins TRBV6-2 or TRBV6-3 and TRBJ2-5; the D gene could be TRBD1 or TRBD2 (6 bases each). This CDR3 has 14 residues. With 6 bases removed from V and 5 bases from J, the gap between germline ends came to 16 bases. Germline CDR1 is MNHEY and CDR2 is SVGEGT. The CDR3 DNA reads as TGTGCCAGCAGCTGGGACTTACAGGGCGAGACCCAGTACTTC. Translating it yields CASSWDLQGETQYF.

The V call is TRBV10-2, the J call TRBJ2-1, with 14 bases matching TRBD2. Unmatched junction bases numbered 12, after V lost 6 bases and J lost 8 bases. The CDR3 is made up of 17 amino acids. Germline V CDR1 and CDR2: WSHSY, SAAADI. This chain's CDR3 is CASSPQFGLAGGDEQFF. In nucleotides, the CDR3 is TGCGCCAGCAGCCCTCAGTTCGGACTAGCGGGAGGTGATGAGCAGTTCTTC.

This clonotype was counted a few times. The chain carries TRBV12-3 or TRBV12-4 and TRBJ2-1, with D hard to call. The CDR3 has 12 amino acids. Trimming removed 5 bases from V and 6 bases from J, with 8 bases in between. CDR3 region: CASSLYPNEQFF. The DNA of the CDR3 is TGTGCCAGCAGTCTCTACCCCAATGAGCAGTTCTTC.

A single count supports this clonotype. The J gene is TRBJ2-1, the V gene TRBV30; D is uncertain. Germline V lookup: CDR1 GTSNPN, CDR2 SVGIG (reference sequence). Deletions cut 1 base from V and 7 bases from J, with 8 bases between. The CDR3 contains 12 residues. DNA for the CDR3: TGTGCCTGGAGTGGGATTAAGAATGAGCAGTTCTTC. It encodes CAWSGIKNEQFF.

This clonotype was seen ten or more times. The CDR3 loop is CASSLSGYEQYF. The CDR3 coding sequence is TGTGCCAGCAGTTTATCTGGCTACGAGCAGTACTTC. This chain uses TRBV27 with TRBJ2-7; D is undetermined. Germline CDR1 reads MNHEY; CDR2 reads SMNVEV (reference sequence). CDR3 length: 12 amino acids. The V and J ends lost 0 bases and 3 bases respectively, with 3 bases between them.

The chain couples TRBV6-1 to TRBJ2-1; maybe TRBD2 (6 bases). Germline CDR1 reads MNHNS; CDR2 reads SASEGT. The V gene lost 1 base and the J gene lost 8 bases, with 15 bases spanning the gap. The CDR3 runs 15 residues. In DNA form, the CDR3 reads TGTGCCAGCAGTGAAGTCCCGGGAGAGCCCCATGAGCAGTTCTTC. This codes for CASSEVPGEPHEQFF.

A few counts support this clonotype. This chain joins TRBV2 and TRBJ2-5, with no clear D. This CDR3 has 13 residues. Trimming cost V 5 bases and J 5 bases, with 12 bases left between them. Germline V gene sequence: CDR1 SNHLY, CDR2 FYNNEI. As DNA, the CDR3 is TGTGCCAGCAGTCCAGAACCACGGGAGACCCAGTACTTC. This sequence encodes CASSPEPRETQYF.